A single sample gave rise to the 26 T cell receptor beta chains below, sequenced in a study of T cells in Graves' hyperthyroidism and ophthalmopathy. The source material, RNA transcripts, was used to amplify TCR beta CDR3 regions. Using the HTBI primer set, a first-round RT-PCR was run on the TCR CDR3. Each CDR3 protein gets one entry after TCRdb re-called the multiplex PCR reads with MiXCR. Altogether hundreds of thousands of distinct CDR3 sequences are present, roughly 32% being singletons, with the ten largest covering less than 35%. Source material: blood. The receptors originated from a woman between 35 and 50 years old with Graves' hyperthyroidism.

This clonotype has at least ten counts. The genes are TRBV2 and TRBJ2-7; D may be TRBD2 (5 bases). The V gene's germline CDR1 is SNHLY and CDR2 FYNNEI. V was cut by 2 bases and J by 2 bases, with 13 bases left in between. The CDR3 loop spans 15 amino acids. As DNA, the CDR3 is TGTGCCAGCAGTGAATCCCAGCGGCAGGCCTACGAGCAGTACTTC. Translation: CASSESQRQAYEQYF. Complete variable domain (other parts from reference TRBV2 and TRBJ2-7): EPEVTQTPSHQVTQMGQEVILRCVPISNHLYFYWYRQILGQKVEFLVSFYNNEISEKSEIFDDQFSVERPDGSNFTLKIRSTKLEDSAMYFCASSESQRQAYEQYFGPGTRLTVT.

This rearrangement joins TRBV4-3 to TRBJ1-1; D gene ambiguous. In germline, CDR1 is LGHNA, CDR2 YSLEER. Trimming stripped 0 bases from V and 0 bases from J, with 2 bases between. The CDR3 is 13 amino acids. CDR3 in amino acids: CASSQEVNTEAFF. The CDR3 DNA reads TGCGCCAGCAGCCAAGAGGTGAACACTGAAGCTTTCTTT.

This clonotype was found many times. This sequence joins TRBV5-8 and TRBJ1-4, with TRBD1 as a possible D gene (5 bases). The V end was cut by 0 bases, the J end by 11 bases, with 11 bases between. CDR3 length: 13 residues. Looked up from germline, CDR1 is SGHTS and CDR2 is YDEGEE. CDR3 loop: CASSLDFGGKLFF. CDR3 bases: TGTGCCAGCAGCTTGGATTTTGGGGGGAAACTGTTTTTT. The full variable domain, with the rest looked up from reference TRBV5-8 and TRBJ1-4, is EAGVTQSPTHLIKTRGQQATLRCSPISGHTSVYWYQQALGLGLQFLLWYDEGEERNRGNFPPRFSGRQFPNYSSELNVNALELEDSALYLCASSLDFGGKLFFGSGTQLSVL.

This clonotype was recorded at least ten times. J is TRBJ1-5 and V is TRBV7-2, with D unresolved. Germline V gene data show CDR1 as SGHTA and CDR2 as FQGNSA. This CDR3 is built from 13 residues. V was pared by 6 bases and J by 1 base, with 7 bases between. In DNA form, the CDR3 reads TGTGCCAGCAGTCTACAGAGCAATCAGCCCCAGCATTTT. Amino acids: CASSLQSNQPQHF.

This clonotype was seen a single time. The chain has TRBV19 and TRBJ1-4; 8 nucleotides match TRBD1. In germline, CDR1 is LNHDA, CDR2 SQIVND (reference sequence). This CDR3 region has 15 residues. V lost 6 bases, J lost 5 bases, and 8 bases stayed unmatched. In DNA form, the CDR3 reads TGTGCCAGTAGGGGCTTGGACAGGGAGAATGAAAAACTGTTTTTT. Protein sequence: CASRGLDRENEKLFF.

This clonotype has only a few counts. The chain combines TRBV28 with TRBJ1-2, with D uncertain. V lost 5 bases and J lost 3, with 10 bases in between. Looked up from germline, CDR1 is MDHEN and CDR2 is SYDVKM. The CDR3 covers 13 residues. CDR3 loop: CASSPLSDYGYTF. DNA of the CDR3: TGTGCCAGCAGTCCGCTGTCGGACTATGGCTACACCTTC.

Notes on this clonotype: An end of the junction does not agree with germline; a read error may underlie this. The V call is TRBV7-2, the J call TRBJ2-7, with 12 nucleotides matching TRBD2. CDR1 and CDR2 from the germline V gene are SGHTA and FQGNSA. The CDR3 is made up of 15 amino acids. The CDR3 nucleotides read TGTGCCAGCAGCCTAGCGGGAGGGCCTGTAAATGAGCAGTACTTC. Translating it yields CASSLAGGPVNEQYF.

The J gene is TRBJ1-2, the V gene TRBV5-4, with D maybe TRBD1 (6 bases). The CDR3 is 14 residues long. Germline loops: CDR1 SGHNT, CDR2 YYREEE (reference sequence). Trimming took 7 bases from V and 3 from J, leaving 16 bases between them. The CDR3 DNA is TGTGCCAGCCTCCTCCCAGGGGCCTACTATGGCTACACCTTC. Residues: CASLLPGAYYGYTF.

This chain joins TRBV10-3 and TRBJ1-1, with 7 bases matching TRBD1. The CDR3 is 15 amino acids. Per the germline V gene, CDR1 is ENHRY and CDR2 is SYGVKD. V dropped 6 bases and J dropped 1; count of bases not matched to a gene: 8. The CDR3 reads CAIRAPDRANTEAFF. CDR3 DNA sequence: TGTGCCATCAGGGCCCCTGACAGGGCGAACACTGAAGCTTTCTTT.

This clonotype was seen repeatedly, ten times or more. The chain links TRBV4-2 to TRBJ1-2; TRBD1 matches at 9 bases. Trimming took 3 bases from V and 5 from J; bases not matched to a gene: 7. The CDR3 is made up of 15 amino acids. The germline gives CDR1 LGHNA, CDR2 YNFKEQ. CDR3 DNA: TGTGCCAGCAGCCAGGGCGGACAGGGGCAATATGGCTACACCTTC. This sequence encodes CASSQGGQGQYGYTF.

In this sample, this clonotype turned up many times. CDR3 nucleotide sequence: TGTGCCAGCAACGAATTGGGGGGGAACACTGAAGCTTTCTTT. Its translation: CASNELGGNTEAFF. V and J are TRBV7-6 and TRBJ1-1; TRBD1 might be the D (5 bases). The CDR3 is made up of 14 amino acids. CDR1 is SGHVS, CDR2 FNYEAQ, per germline. Trimming removed 7 bases from V and 1 base from J, with 13 bases in between.

The CDR3 protein is CSARVPGQGVSDTQYF. The CDR3 nucleotides are TGCAGTGCTAGAGTTCCGGGACAGGGTGTAAGTGATACGCAGTATTTT. The V and J genes are TRBV20-1 and TRBJ2-3; 9 bases match TRBD1. This CDR3 contains 16 residues. Trimming at V came to 1 base and at J to 6 bases, leaving 11 bases not matched to a gene. The germline V gene has CDR1 DFQATT and CDR2 SNEGSKA (reference sequence).

On this clonotype itself: One base away lies a much larger clone, so this may be a sequencing read error. Here the CDR3 omits its conserved ending phenylalanine or tryptophan, so a read error is the likely source. The V gene is TRBV9, the J gene TRBJ2-5; a possible D gene is TRBD2 (5 bases). Trimming took off 0 bases at V and 0 bases at J, with 6 bases between the two ends. The CDR3 consists of 14 residues. Germline V gene lookup returns CDR1 SGDLS and CDR2 YYNGEE. The CDR3, as DNA: TGTGCCAGCAGCGTAGGACTACACCAAGAGACCCAGTACTCC. Its translation: CASSVGLHQETQYS.

This clonotype has at least ten counts. J is TRBJ2-7 and V is TRBV7-2; 7 positions match TRBD2. Germline CDR1 SGHTA, CDR2 FQGNSA. This CDR3 is 15 amino acids long. Trimming at V came to 1 base and at J to 3 bases, leaving 6 bases not matched to a gene. The DNA for the CDR3 is TGTGCCAGCAGCTTAGGGGGAGGGCCCATCTACGAGCAGTACTTC. Translation gives CASSLGGGPIYEQYF.

This clonotype has a count of ten or more. The genes are TRBV7-2 and TRBJ1-1, with D possibly being TRBD1 (5 bases). The CDR3 spans 15 residues. V was pared by 2 bases and J by 0 bases, with 10 bases between. Germline CDR1 and CDR2: SGHTA and FQGNSA. The CDR3 protein is CASSLFRQMNTEAFF. The CDR3 coding sequence is TGTGCCAGCAGCTTATTTAGACAGATGAACACTGAAGCTTTCTTT.

This clonotype was recorded at least ten times. This chain links TRBV2 with TRBJ2-5; D perhaps matches TRBD2 (6 bases). V shed 3 bases and J shed 2 bases, with 13 bases lying between them. The germline V gene has CDR1 SNHLY and CDR2 FYNNEI. The CDR3 loop spans 15 amino acids. This chain's CDR3 is CASSEGRGGQETQYF. The DNA of the CDR3 is TGTGCCAGCAGTGAGGGTAGGGGAGGTCAAGAGACCCAGTACTTC.

This clonotype was seen a few times. This chain joins TRBV12-3 or TRBV12-4 and TRBJ1-5; the D gene is possibly TRBD1 (5 bases). The length of the CDR3 is 14 residues. V lost 5 bases to trimming and J lost 5 bases, with 13 bases between them. CDR3 protein: CASSTGGPHQPQHF. The CDR3 DNA reads TGTGCCAGCAGTACCGGGGGTCCCCATCAGCCCCAGCATTTT.

The rearrangement links TRBV20-1 to TRBJ1-4; D call uncertain. Germline values: CDR1 DFQATT, CDR2 SNEGSKA (reference sequence). This CDR3 contains 12 residues. V lost 1 base and J lost 5, with 5 bases in between. The CDR3 here is CSARATNEKLFF. In DNA form, the CDR3 reads TGCAGTGCTAGAGCCACGAATGAAAAACTGTTTTTT.

This clonotype showed up many times. The chain employs TRBV20-1 and TRBJ1-2; the D is unclear. V shed 3 bases and J shed 6 bases, with 8 bases lying between them. CDR1 is DFQATT and CDR2 is SNEGSKA in the germline V gene (reference sequence). The CDR3 runs to 11 residues. The CDR3: CSASGANGYTF. The CDR3 DNA reads as TGCAGTGCTAGTGGCGCAAATGGCTACACCTTC.

This clonotype was found many times. The chain uses TRBV9 and TRBJ2-7; TRBD1 matches 7 bases. This CDR3 region has 12 residues. The germline V gene has CDR1 SGDLS and CDR2 YYNGEE. Germline trimming cut 0 bases from V and 7 bases from J; bases unmatched to any gene: 1. The CDR3 bases are TGTGCCAGCAGCGTAGAACAGGGGGAGCAGTACTTC. This encodes CASSVEQGEQYF.

This clonotype was counted ten times or more. This chain uses TRBV7-9 with TRBJ1-1; 9 positions match TRBD1. Trimming cost V 5 bases and J 1 base; bases outside gene matches: 5. The CDR3 is made up of 15 amino acids. In germline, CDR1 is SEHNR, CDR2 FQNEAQ (reference sequence). The chain's CDR3 is CASSPGTGRNTEAFF. In DNA, the CDR3 is TGTGCCAGCAGCCCCGGGACAGGGAGGAACACTGAAGCTTTCTTT.

This clonotype has more than one count but fewer than ten. This chain connects TRBV7-8 to TRBJ1-2; D ambiguous. The germline V gene has CDR1 SGHVS and CDR2 FQNEAQ. This CDR3 spans 16 amino acids. V was shortened by 4 bases and J by 8 bases, with 23 bases between the two germline ends. The CDR3 nucleotides are TGTGCCAGCAGCTCAAGCCGGAGGGAGGGCCGAAAGGGCTACACCTTC. As protein: CASSSSRREGRKGYTF.

This clonotype was recorded at least ten times. The genes are TRBV7-9 and TRBJ1-6, with D uncertain. Per the germline V gene, CDR1 is SEHNR and CDR2 is FQNEAQ (reference sequence). V was pared by 7 bases and J by 7 bases, with 11 bases between. This CDR3 comprises 13 residues. CDR3: CASTTTENSPLHF. The CDR3 DNA reads as TGTGCCAGCACAACTACAGAGAATTCACCCCTCCACTTT.

V and J are TRBV14 and TRBJ2-7; D may be TRBD2 (6 bases). The CDR3 consists of 15 residues. V dropped 4 bases and J dropped 1 base, with 14 bases sitting between them. Per germline, CDR1 SGHDN and CDR2 FVKESK. The CDR3 spells CASSLLDGGSYEQYF. CDR3 DNA: TGTGCCAGCAGCCTCCTGGACGGGGGATCCTACGAGCAGTACTTC.

The chain combines TRBV19 with TRBJ2-7; 10 bases fit TRBD2. With 4 bases clipped from V and 4 bases from J, the junction kept 7 bases outside the gene matches. The CDR3 sequence is 15 residues long. Germline CDR1 and CDR2: LNHDA and SQIVND (reference sequence). The CDR3 spells CASSTTSGKIYEQYF. As DNA, the CDR3 is TGTGCCAGTAGTACTACTAGCGGGAAAATTTACGAGCAGTACTTC. Full variable domain (outside the CDR3, taken from reference TRBV19 and TRBJ2-7): DGGITQSPKYLFRKEGQNVTLSCEQNLNHDAMYWYRQDPGQGLRLIYYSQIVNDFQKGDIAEGYSVSREKKESFPLTVTSAQKNPTAFYLCASSTTSGKIYEQYFGPGTRLTVT.

This clonotype is a singleton in its sample. This chain connects TRBV12-3 or TRBV12-4 to TRBJ2-7; 10 positions agree with TRBD1. V was pared by 5 bases and J by 5 bases, with 9 bases of the junction left unmatched. This CDR3 spans 15 amino acids. The CDR3 loop reads CASSPLWTGGNEQYF. CDR3 bases: TGTGCCAGCAGTCCGTTATGGACAGGGGGGAACGAGCAGTACTTC.